Sequencing of this TCR beta chain was carried out in a study of T cells in Graves' hyperthyroidism and ophthalmopathy. From RNA transcripts, TCR beta CDR3 regions were amplified. The HTBI primer set drove a first-round RT-PCR of the TCR CDR3. TCRdb re-derived calls from the multiplex PCR reads in MiXCR, one entry per CDR3 protein. This repertoire shows about 560,000 distinct CDR3 sequences, over 15% found once; its top ten account for 18%. This clonotype occurred many times. The receptor was derived from a woman in her late teens or twenties with Graves' hyperthyroidism. What was sequenced was blood.

This chain's CDR3 is CASTLAGPYEQYF. The CDR3 DNA sequence: TGTGCCAGCACCCTAGCGGGTCCCTACGAGCAGTACTTC. The V and J genes are TRBV6-1 and TRBJ2-7; 8 bases match TRBD2. Germline trimming cut 7 bases from V and 2 bases from J; bases unmatched to any gene: 4. The germline V gene encodes CDR1 MNHNS and CDR2 SASEGT. The CDR3 totals 13 residues.